Listed here are 29 T cell receptor beta chains from one sample, sequenced in a study of blood T cells in healthy people across ages. PCR was performed a second time for about 7 to 11 cycles using a sample-barcoded 5' primer and a J-beta primer mix. MiXCR, applied by TCRdb to the 5' RACE reads, yields one record per CDR3 protein. This sample has around 800,000 distinct CDR3 sequences, with approximately 53% found just once. The source material was blood. All receptors come from an elderly man in good health.

The V and J genes are TRBV5-5 and TRBJ1-2, with no clear D. CDR3 size: 13 residues. Trimming took off 4 bases at V and 0 bases at J, with 7 bases between the two ends. Looked up from germline, CDR1 is SGHKS and CDR2 is YYEKEE (reference sequence). The CDR3 bases are TGTGCCAGCAGCGACCAACCTAACTATGGCTACACCTTC. This sequence encodes CASSDQPNYGYTF. The whole variable domain, remainder taken from reference TRBV5-5 and TRBJ1-2, is DAGVTQSPTHLIKTRGQQVTLRCSPISGHKSVSWYQQVLGQGPQFIFQYYEKEERGRGNFPDRFSARQFPNYSSELNVNALLLGDSALYLCASSDQPNYGYTFGSGTRLTVV.

This clonotype was observed a handful of times. V usage is TRBV28 and J usage is TRBJ2-7; D is unresolved. Looked up from germline, CDR1 is MDHEN and CDR2 is SYDVKM. CDR3 length: 11 residues. Deletions cut 7 bases from V and 6 bases from J, with 10 bases between. CDR3 protein: CASTAPGEQYF. The CDR3 nucleotides are TGTGCCAGCACGGCACCAGGCGAGCAGTACTTC.

The chain joins TRBV29-1 to TRBJ2-7; tentative D call: TRBD1 (6 bases). V gave up 7 bases and J gave up 7 bases, with 23 bases separating them. The CDR3 totals 14 residues. CDR1 and CDR2 from the germline V gene are SQVTM and ANQGSEA. The CDR3 reads CSARWGQLEGEQYF. CDR3 nucleotides: TGCAGCGCCAGATGGGGGCAACTAGAGGGGGAGCAGTACTTC.

The J gene is TRBJ2-5, the V gene TRBV11-2; possible D gene TRBD1, 5 bases. There are 12 residues in the CDR3. Trimming shortened V by 3 bases and J by 11 bases, and 13 bases separated the two germline ends. Germline values: CDR1 SGHAT, CDR2 FQNNGV. Here the CDR3 reads CASSFTDREQYF. The CDR3 DNA reads as TGTGCCAGCAGCTTCACAGACAGAGAGCAGTACTTC.

V and J are TRBV20-1 and TRBJ2-3; 7 nucleotides agree with TRBD2. The ends lost 5 bases at V and 3 bases at J; junction bases unmatched: 5. This CDR3 has 13 residues. Per the germline V gene, CDR1 is DFQATT and CDR2 is SNEGSKA (reference sequence). CDR3 sequence reads: CSAPLLATDTQYF. The CDR3, as DNA: TGCAGTGCTCCTTTACTAGCGACAGATACGCAGTATTTT.

This clonotype was seen more than once but under ten times. The CDR3, as DNA: TGTGCCAGCAGTGAAGGGGTGACTAGCGGAAAGCACAGATACGCGTATTTT. Translation gives CASSEGVTSGKHRYAYF. The V gene is TRBV6-1, the J gene TRBJ2-3; 9 bases line up with TRBD2. The CDR3 sequence is 17 residues long. Trimming cost V 1 base and J 14 bases; bases outside gene matches: 19. Germline V gives CDR1 MNHNS, CDR2 SASEGT.

This rearrangement joins TRBV19 to TRBJ1-2; maybe TRBD1 (6 bases). The CDR3 covers 13 residues. Germline-derived CDR1 and CDR2 are LNHDA and SQIVND (reference sequence). The V end was cut by 6 bases, the J end by 6 bases, with 14 bases between. This CDR3 is CASSRYEGDGYTF. The DNA for the CDR3 is TGTGCCAGTAGCCGTTACGAGGGGGATGGCTACACCTTC.

The rearrangement joins TRBV15 to TRBJ2-3, with D possibly called TRBD1 or TRBD2 (5 bases each). Trimming pared 3 bases from V and 14 bases from J, leaving 21 bases between. CDR1 is LNHNV and CDR2 is YYDKDF in the germline V gene (reference sequence). This CDR3 region has 14 residues. CDR3 amino acids: CATSRGRDPLYAYF. The CDR3 nucleotides are TGTGCCACCAGCAGGGGTAGGGACCCCCTATACGCGTATTTT. The full variable domain, with the rest looked up from reference TRBV15 and TRBJ2-3, is DAMVIQNPRYQVTQFGKPVTLSCSQTLNHNVMYWYQQKSSQAPKLLFHYYDKDFNNEADTPDNFQSRRPNTSFCFLDIRSPGLGDTAMYLCATSRGRDPLYAYFGPGTRLTVL.

The chain is built from TRBV2 and TRBJ2-2, with 10 positions matching TRBD1. J gave up 2 bases and V 6 bases, and 0 bases lay outside the gene matches. Germline V gene lookup returns CDR1 SNHLY and CDR2 FYNNEI. The CDR3 runs to 14 residues. The CDR3 DNA reads TGTGCCAGCAGGACAGGGGGCAACACCGGGGAGCTGTTTTTT. It yields the protein CASRTGGNTGELFF.

The V gene is TRBV9, the J gene TRBJ2-1; 7 nucleotides match TRBD2. Trimming at V came to 0 bases and at J to 5 bases, leaving 14 bases not matched to a gene. This CDR3 is 18 amino acids long. Germline values: CDR1 SGDLS, CDR2 YYNGEE. CDR3: CASSVGSSGQTTHNEQFF. In nucleotides, the CDR3 is TGTGCCAGCAGCGTAGGGTCTAGCGGCCAAACTACCCACAATGAGCAGTTCTTC.

The rearrangement uses TRBV27 and TRBJ2-7; D is unclear. Trimming removed 1 base at V and 3 bases at J, with 22 bases between. The germline V gene encodes CDR1 MNHEY and CDR2 SMNVEV (reference sequence). This CDR3 spans 18 amino acids. The CDR3 sequence: CASSLYSLSSSRIYEQYF. CDR3 bases: TGTGCCAGCAGTTTATATAGTCTAAGCAGTAGCAGGATCTACGAGCAGTACTTC.

The rearrangement uses TRBV3-1 and TRBJ2-1; 10 bases agree with TRBD2. The trim removed 6 bases at V and 10 bases at J, leaving 9 bases unmatched. The CDR3 loop spans 14 amino acids. Germline V gene data show CDR1 as LGHDT and CDR2 as YNNKEL (reference sequence). CDR3: CASSLAGATYEQFF. CDR3 DNA: TGTGCCAGCAGTCTAGCGGGAGCGACCTACGAGCAGTTCTTC.

This clonotype was observed a handful of times. V and J are TRBV27 and TRBJ2-3; possibly TRBD2 for D (5 bases). Germline V lookup: CDR1 MNHEY, CDR2 SMNVEV (reference sequence). Trimming left V 5 bases short and J 14 bases short, with 20 bases between. The CDR3 is 13 amino acids. CDR3 in amino acids: CASSPFGRGHAYF. CDR3 coding DNA: TGTGCCAGCAGTCCCTTTGGGAGAGGGCACGCGTATTTT.

The V call is TRBV7-3, the J call TRBJ2-1; 7 positions match TRBD2. Trimming at V came to 3 bases and at J to 9 bases, leaving 5 bases not matched to a gene. CDR3 size: 13 residues. CDR1 is SGHTA, CDR2 FQGTGA, per germline. DNA of the CDR3: TGTGCCAGCAGCTTGAGGGAGGGGATTGAGCAGTTCTTC. Protein: CASSLREGIEQFF. Variable domain in full (rest from reference TRBV7-3 and TRBJ2-1): GAGVSQTPSNKVTEKGKYVELRCDPISGHTALYWYRQSLGQGPEFLIYFQGTGAADDSGLPNDRFFAVRPEGSVSTLKIQRTERGDSAVYLCASSLREGIEQFFGPGTRLTVL.

The CDR3 reads CASRGLAANEQFF. The CDR3 bases are TGCGCCAGCAGGGGACTAGCGGCCAATGAGCAGTTCTTC. The chain joins TRBV5-1 to TRBJ2-1; 11 bases line up with TRBD2. Germline V gene lookup returns CDR1 SGHRS and CDR2 YFSETQ. J was trimmed by 6 bases and V by 5 bases; bases with no gene match: 1. The CDR3 has 13 residues.

The V and J genes are TRBV9 and TRBJ2-5, with 7 bases lining up with TRBD2. The CDR3 runs to 16 residues. Germline trimming cut 0 bases from V and 1 base from J; bases unmatched to any gene: 6. In germline, CDR1 is SGDLS, CDR2 YYNGEE. The CDR3 spells CASSVAGAGVQETQYF. For the CDR3, the DNA is TGTGCCAGCAGCGTAGCTGGGGCGGGAGTCCAAGAGACCCAGTACTTC.

This clonotype was counted only a few times. The chain couples TRBV6-6 to TRBJ2-3; tentatively, D is TRBD2 (5 bases). Trimming cost V 6 bases and J 14 bases, with 15 bases left between them. Looked up from germline, CDR1 is MNHNY and CDR2 is SVGAGI (reference sequence). CDR3 length: 11 amino acids. CDR3 in amino acids: CASRTDSYAYF. CDR3 bases: TGTGCCAGCAGAACGGACTCTTACGCGTATTTT.

This clonotype was seen a few times. The genes are TRBV10-3 and TRBJ2-5; 8 bases are a match to TRBD1. CDR3 length equals 15 residues. From germline, CDR1 is ENHRY and CDR2 SYGVKD. V lost 5 bases, J lost 3 bases, and 8 bases stayed unmatched. CDR3 sequence reads: CAISKGLTGEETQYF. The CDR3 DNA is TGTGCCATCAGTAAAGGGCTGACAGGGGAAGAGACCCAGTACTTC.

The rearrangement links TRBV12-3 or TRBV12-4 to TRBJ2-4; D is unclear. Near its end, the DNA agrees better with TRBJ2-7, so the J call may be wrong. The length of the CDR3 is 12 residues. CDR3 in DNA: TGTGCCAGCAGTTTTTTCCCCCACGAGCAGTACTTC. Translated: CASSFFPHEQYF.

The CDR3 coding sequence is TGTGCCAGCAGTTTGGGTACGGGGCTAGGAACAGATACGCAGTATTTT. Translating it yields CASSLGTGLGTDTQYF. The gene calls are TRBV12-3 or TRBV12-4 and TRBJ2-3; D tentatively reads TRBD1 or TRBD2 (5 bases each). Trimming stripped 3 bases from V and 3 bases from J, with 16 bases between. CDR3 length: 16 amino acids.

The rearrangement links TRBV7-9 to TRBJ1-2, with 7 bases lining up with TRBD1. This CDR3 is built from 13 residues. V lost 5 bases and J lost 6; bases outside the gene matches: 6. Germline V gene sequence: CDR1 SEHNR, CDR2 FQNEAQ (reference sequence). CDR3 residues: CASSPGQVDGYTF. In DNA, the CDR3 is TGTGCCAGCAGCCCTGGACAGGTTGATGGCTACACCTTC.

On this clonotype: This sequence may be a read error, since a much larger clone differs from it by one base. CDR3 amino acids: CSARDYRPYNEQFF. As DNA, the CDR3 is TGCAGTGCTCGTGACTATCGCCCCTACAATGAGCAGTTCTTC. This chain connects TRBV20-1 to TRBJ2-1; possible D gene TRBD2, 5 bases. Trimming stripped 5 bases from V and 2 bases from J, with 13 bases between. Germline CDR1 DFQATT, CDR2 SNEGSKA (reference sequence). The CDR3 contains 14 residues.

This clonotype was detected only a few times. The chain recombines TRBV27 with TRBJ2-7; TRBD1 is a possible D gene (6 bases). CDR3 size: 14 residues. From germline, CDR1 is MNHEY and CDR2 SMNVEV (reference sequence). V gave up 5 bases and J gave up 3 bases, with 14 bases separating them. The CDR3 here is CASSQDRTVYEQYF. In DNA, the CDR3 is TGTGCCAGCAGTCAGGACAGAACCGTCTACGAGCAGTACTTC.

This clonotype was seen a few times. The V gene is TRBV15, the J gene TRBJ2-3; 7 bases are a match to TRBD2. The CDR3 is 17 residues long. Germline V gene lookup returns CDR1 LNHNV and CDR2 YYDKDF (reference sequence). V lost 0 bases and J lost 2; bases outside the gene matches: 8. The CDR3 is CATSREGPSGTTDTQYF. CDR3 coding DNA: TGTGCCACCAGCAGAGAGGGCCCTAGCGGCACCACAGATACGCAGTATTTT.

The V call is TRBV20-1, the J call TRBJ2-1; TRBD2 matches 12 bases. CDR3 length: 20 residues. Germline CDR1 and CDR2: DFQATT and SNEGSKA (reference sequence). J was trimmed by 0 bases and V by 0 bases; bases with no gene match: 12. The CDR3 sequence is CSARDPSGRAKAGSYNEQFF. The CDR3 DNA follows: TGCAGTGCTAGAGACCCTAGCGGGAGGGCAAAGGCCGGCTCCTACAATGAGCAGTTCTTC.

CDR3: CASSPPAGLGETQYF. CDR3 DNA sequence: TGTGCCAGCTCACCACCGGCAGGGTTGGGAGAGACCCAGTACTTC. This chain connects TRBV18 to TRBJ2-4; possibly TRBD1 for D (5 bases). The better agreement between TRBJ2-5 and the DNA end casts doubt on the J call. The CDR3 spans 15 residues. Per germline, CDR1 KGHSH and CDR2 LQKENI.

The chain has TRBV5-1 and TRBJ2-7, with D possibly matching TRBD1 (5 bases). The CDR3 has 13 amino acids. Germline CDR1 is SGHRS and CDR2 is YFSETQ. Between the trimmed V and J ends, which lost 5 bases and 7 bases, there was a span of 16 bases. This CDR3 is CASRAGSPIEQYF. DNA for the CDR3: TGCGCCAGCAGGGCAGGGTCCCCCATTGAGCAGTACTTC.

This clonotype occurred a few times. This chain connects TRBV7-3 to TRBJ2-6; 9 bases map to TRBD1. J gave up 1 base and V 5 bases, and 6 bases lay outside the gene matches. CDR1 SGHTA and CDR2 FQGTGA come from the germline V gene. The CDR3 contains 17 residues. The CDR3 DNA is TGTGCCAGCAGCCTCACAGGGGGCGGATCTGGGGCCAACGTCCTGACTTTC. Its protein product is CASSLTGGGSGANVLTF.

This clonotype was seen a few times. The chain links TRBV18 to TRBJ2-7, with D perhaps assigned TRBD1 or TRBD2 (5 bases each). Germline V gene data show CDR1 as KGHSH and CDR2 as LQKENI. Trimming stripped 4 bases from V and 3 bases from J, with 16 bases between. This CDR3 has 15 amino acids. DNA of the CDR3: TGTGCCAGCTCACTATCCCCGGGGACCAACTACGAGCAGTACTTC. It encodes CASSLSPGTNYEQYF. The full variable domain, completed using reference TRBV18 and TRBJ2-7, is NAGVMQNPRHLVRRRGQEARLRCSPMKGHSHVYWYRQLPEEGLKFMVYLQKENIIDESGMPKERFSAEFPKEGPSILRIQQVVRGDSAAYFCASSLSPGTNYEQYFGPGTRLTVT.